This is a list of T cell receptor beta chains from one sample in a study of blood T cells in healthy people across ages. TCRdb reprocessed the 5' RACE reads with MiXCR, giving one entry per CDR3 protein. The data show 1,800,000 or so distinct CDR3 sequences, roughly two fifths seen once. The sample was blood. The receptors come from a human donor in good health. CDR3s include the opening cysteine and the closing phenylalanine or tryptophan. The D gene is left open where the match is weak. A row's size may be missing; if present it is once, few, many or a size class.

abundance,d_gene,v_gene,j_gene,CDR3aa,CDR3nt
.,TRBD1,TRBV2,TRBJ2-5,CASSRQGGEETQYF,TGTGCCAGCAGTAGACAGGGTGGAGAAGAGACCCAGTACTTC
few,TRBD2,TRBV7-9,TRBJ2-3,CASSHGRGRGTDTQYF,TGTGCCAGCAGCCACGGGAGGGGCCGGGGCACAGATACGCAGTATTTT
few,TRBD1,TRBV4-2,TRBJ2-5,CASSQAFTGAQETQYF,TGTGCCAGCAGCCAAGCGTTCACAGGGGCCCAAGAGACCCAGTACTTC
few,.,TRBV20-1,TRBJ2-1,CSASYSTYNEQFF,TGCAGTGCTTCATACTCCACCTACAATGAGCAGTTCTTC
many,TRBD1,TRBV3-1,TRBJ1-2,CASSQGQTGRGYTF,TGTGCCAGCAGCCAGGGTCAGACAGGGCGAGGCTACACCTTC
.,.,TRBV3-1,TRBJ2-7,CASSQDRASPYEQYF,TGTGCCAGCAGCCAAGACAGGGCTTCGCCCTACGAGCAGTACTTC
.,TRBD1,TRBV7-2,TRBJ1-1,CASSLDRGIEAFF,TGTGCCAGCAGCCTGGACAGGGGTATTGAAGCTTTCTTT
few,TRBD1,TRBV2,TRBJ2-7,CASSVDRTYGQYF,TGTGCCAGCAGTGTGGACAGGACCTACGGGCAGTACTTC
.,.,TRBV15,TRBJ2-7,CATSRDATGSSYEQYF,TGTGCCACCAGCAGAGATGCGACAGGTTCCTCCTACGAGCAGTACTTC
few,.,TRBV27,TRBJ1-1,CASSLREENTEAFF,TGTGCCAGCAGCTTAAGGGAGGAGAACACTGAAGCTTTCTTT
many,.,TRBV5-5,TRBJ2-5,CASSLEAGSETQYF,TGTGCCAGCAGCTTGGAGGCGGGGTCCGAGACCCAGTACTTC
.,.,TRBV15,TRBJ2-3,CATSRGDPQSTDTQYF,TGTGCCACCAGCAGGGGGGACCCACAAAGCACAGATACGCAGTATTTT
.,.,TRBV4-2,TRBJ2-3,CASSQEGQRGTDTQYF,TGTGCCAGCAGCCAAGAAGGCCAGCGGGGCACAGATACGCAGTATTTT
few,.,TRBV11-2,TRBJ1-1,CASHRDTEAFF,TGTGCCAGCCACCGGGACACTGAAGCTTTCTTT
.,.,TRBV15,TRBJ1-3,CATSRGRQGLPISSGNTIYF,TGTGCCACCAGCAGAGGTAGGCAGGGACTTCCCATCAGCTCTGGAAACACCATATATTTT
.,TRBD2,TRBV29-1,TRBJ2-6,CSVGGTSGGIESGANVLTF,TGCAGCGTTGGGGGGACTAGCGGGGGGATCGAATCTGGGGCCAACGTCCTGACTTTC
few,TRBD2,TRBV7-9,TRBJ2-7,CASSSPVGRGDPYEQYF,TGTGCCAGCAGCTCCCCCGTGGGGCGGGGGGACCCCTACGAGCAGTACTTC
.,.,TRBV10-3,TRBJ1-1,CAISENTEAFF,TGTGCCATCAGCGAGAACACTGAAGCTTTCTTT
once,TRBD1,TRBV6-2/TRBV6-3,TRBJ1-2,CASSFWTGSSYGYTF,TGTGCCAGCAGCTTTTGGACAGGCAGTTCCTATGGCTACACCTTC
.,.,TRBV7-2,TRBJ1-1,CASSLEVGLEAFF,TGTGCCAGCAGCTTAGAGGTGGGCCTAGAAGCTTTCTTT
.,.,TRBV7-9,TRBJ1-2,CASSTPPGSHFYGYTF,TGTGCCAGCAGCACGCCTCCGGGATCCCACTTCTATGGCTACACCTTC
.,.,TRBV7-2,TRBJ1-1,CASSFLLREAFF,TGTGCCAGCAGCTTTCTTCTCAGGGAAGCTTTCTTT
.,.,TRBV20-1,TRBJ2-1,CSARDNSDNEQFF,TGCAGTGCTAGAGATAACTCGGACAATGAGCAGTTCTTC
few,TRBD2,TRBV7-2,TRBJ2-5,CASRRSGVQQETQYF,TGTGCCAGCAGACGTAGCGGGGTCCAACAAGAGACCCAGTACTTC
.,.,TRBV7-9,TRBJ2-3,CASSFAYPVEDTQYF,TGTGCCAGCAGCTTCGCGTACCCAGTGGAAGATACGCAGTATTTT
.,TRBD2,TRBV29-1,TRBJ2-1,CSVFRGGESSYNEQFF,TGCAGCGTTTTTAGGGGAGGGGAGAGCTCCTACAATGAGCAGTTCTTC
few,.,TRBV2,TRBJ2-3,CASSEGTYQSTQYF,TGTGCCAGCAGTGAAGGGACCTACCAGTCGACGCAGTATTTT
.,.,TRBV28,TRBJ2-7,CASRFLRTDYEQYF,TGTGCCAGCAGGTTCCTACGGACGGATTACGAGCAGTACTTC
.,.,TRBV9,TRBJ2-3,CASSVDGLLTDTQYF,TGTGCCAGCAGCGTAGATGGCTTGCTCACAGATACGCAGTATTTT
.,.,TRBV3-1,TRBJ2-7,CASSQAVTSYEQYF,TGTGCCAGCAGCCAGGCAGTTACCTCCTACGAGCAGTACTTC
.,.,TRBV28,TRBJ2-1,CASTQGGAGSYNEQFF,TGTGCCAGCACCCAAGGAGGGGCAGGGTCCTACAATGAGCAGTTCTTC
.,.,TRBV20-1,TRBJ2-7,CSARGQEQGRYTSYEQYF,TGCAGTGCTAGGGGCCAGGAACAGGGGAGGTACACCTCCTACGAGCAGTACTTC
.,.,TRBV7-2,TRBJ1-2,CASSLDRNPYGYTF,TGTGCCAGCAGCTTAGACAGGAACCCTTATGGCTACACCTTC
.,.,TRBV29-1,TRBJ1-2,CSVGFEVFYGYTF,TGCAGCGTTGGATTCGAAGTATTCTATGGCTACACCTTC
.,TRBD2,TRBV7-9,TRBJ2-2,CASSSPSGPTGELFF,TGTGCCAGCAGCTCCCCTAGCGGGCCTACCGGGGAGCTGTTTTTT
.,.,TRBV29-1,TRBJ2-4,CSVVRGWSGIQYF,TGCAGCGTTGTTCGGGGGTGGTCGGGCATTCAGTACTTC
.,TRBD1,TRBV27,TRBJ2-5,CASSLSTGPRETQYF,TGTGCCAGCAGTTTATCGACAGGGCCCCGGGAGACCCAGTACTTC
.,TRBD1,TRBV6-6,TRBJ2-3,CASRVDRLADTQYF,TGTGCCAGCAGAGTGGACAGGCTCGCAGATACGCAGTATTTT
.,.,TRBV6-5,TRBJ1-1,CVSKAGISEAFF,TGTGTCAGCAAGGCGGGGATCTCTGAAGCTTTCTTT
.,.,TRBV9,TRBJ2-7,CASSVGPSLSSYEQYF,TGTGCCAGCAGCGTAGGTCCCAGCCTTAGCTCCTACGAGCAGTACTTC
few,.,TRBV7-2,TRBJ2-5,CACSQAGQEQETQYF,TGTGCCTGCAGCCAGGCTGGGCAGGAACAAGAGACCCAGTACTTC
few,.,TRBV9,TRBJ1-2,CASSVQGHGYTF,TGTGCCAGCAGCGTACAGGGACATGGCTACACCTTC